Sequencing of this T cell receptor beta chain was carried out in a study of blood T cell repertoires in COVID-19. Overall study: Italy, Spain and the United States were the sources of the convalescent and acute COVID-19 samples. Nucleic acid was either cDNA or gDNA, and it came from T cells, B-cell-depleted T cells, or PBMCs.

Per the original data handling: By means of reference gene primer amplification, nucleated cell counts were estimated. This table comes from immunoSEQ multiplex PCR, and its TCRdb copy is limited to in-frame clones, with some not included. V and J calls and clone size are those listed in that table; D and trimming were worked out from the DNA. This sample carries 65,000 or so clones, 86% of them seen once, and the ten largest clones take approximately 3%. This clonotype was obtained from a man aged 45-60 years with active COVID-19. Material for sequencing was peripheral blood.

DNA of the CDR3: TGTGCCAGCAGCTCAAGCCGACAGCCTCAAGGAGACAATGAGCAGTTCTTC. Protein product: CASSSSRQPQGDNEQFF. The rearrangement uses TRBV7-8 and TRBJ2-1, with a possible D match to TRBD1 (5 bases). This CDR3 has 17 amino acids. Deletions cut 4 bases from V and 5 bases from J, with 21 bases between. Germline-derived CDR1 and CDR2 are SGHVS and FQNEAQ.